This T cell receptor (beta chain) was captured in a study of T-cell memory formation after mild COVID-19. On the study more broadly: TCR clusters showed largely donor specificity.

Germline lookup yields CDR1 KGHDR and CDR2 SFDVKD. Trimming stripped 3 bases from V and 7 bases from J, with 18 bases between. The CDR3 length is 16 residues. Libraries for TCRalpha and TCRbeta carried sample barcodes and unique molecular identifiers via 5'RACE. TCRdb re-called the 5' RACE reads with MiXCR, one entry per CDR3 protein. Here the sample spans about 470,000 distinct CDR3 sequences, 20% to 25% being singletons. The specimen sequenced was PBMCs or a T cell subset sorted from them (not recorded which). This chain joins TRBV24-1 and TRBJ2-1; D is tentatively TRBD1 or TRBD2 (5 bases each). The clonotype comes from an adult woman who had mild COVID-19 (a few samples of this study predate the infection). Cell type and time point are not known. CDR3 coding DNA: TGTGCCACCAGTGATCCCCCCCGGGACGGTTATAATGAGCAGTTCTTC. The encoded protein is CATSDPPRDGYNEQFF.